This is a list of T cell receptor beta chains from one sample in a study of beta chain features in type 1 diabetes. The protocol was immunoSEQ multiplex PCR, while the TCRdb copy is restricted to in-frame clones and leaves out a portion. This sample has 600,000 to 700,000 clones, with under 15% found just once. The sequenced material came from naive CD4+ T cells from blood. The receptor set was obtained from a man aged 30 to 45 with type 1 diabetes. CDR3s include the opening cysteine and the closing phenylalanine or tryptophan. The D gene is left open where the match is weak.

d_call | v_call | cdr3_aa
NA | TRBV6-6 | CASSYDSLYEQYF
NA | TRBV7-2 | CASSLVVTYEQYF
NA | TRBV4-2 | CASRKRPGGAVEKLFF
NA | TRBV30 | CAWSFMTTNEKLFF
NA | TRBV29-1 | CSGLWSGANVLTF
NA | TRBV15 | CATSRVARSNYGYTF
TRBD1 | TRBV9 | CASSDRDRDPYGYTF
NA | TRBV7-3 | CASSQLWAGELFF
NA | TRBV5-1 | CASSLQTTTIEQYF
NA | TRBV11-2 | CASSLEPGPQETQYF
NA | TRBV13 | CASSLGQRSNQPQHF
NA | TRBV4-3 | CASSQAEAYEQYF
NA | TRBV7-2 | CASSPPAQGQFYGYTF
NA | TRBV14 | CASSDWGAEEKLFF
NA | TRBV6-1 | CAARVVAGTDTQYF
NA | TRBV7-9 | CASSADRILNSPLHF
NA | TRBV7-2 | CASSLLRQGGQPQHF
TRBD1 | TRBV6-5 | CASSYRRDRDSGELFF
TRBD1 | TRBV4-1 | CASSQTDRAGGYTF
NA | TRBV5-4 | CASSLEGRGEKLFF
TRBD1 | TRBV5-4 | CASSLQGGDGYTF
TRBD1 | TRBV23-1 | CASSCGQGKSSGNTIYF
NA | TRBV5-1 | CASSQRASEQYF
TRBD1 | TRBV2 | CASTGKGQLPEQFF
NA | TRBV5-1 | CASSLAGTVEKLFF
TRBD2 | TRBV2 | CASSEESVIAGYQETQYF
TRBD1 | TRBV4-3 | CASSQDPFGQGGGELFF
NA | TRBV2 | CASSRADTQYF
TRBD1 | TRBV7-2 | CASSPDRGSYNEQFF
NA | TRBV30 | CAWSLGATGELFF
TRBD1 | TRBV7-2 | CASSLMGTGNNQPQHF
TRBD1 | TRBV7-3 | CASSPGGTYEQYF
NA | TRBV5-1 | CASSLAMSSGNTIYF
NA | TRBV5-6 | CASSLGFSGNTIYF
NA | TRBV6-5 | CASSYSGLRDSPLHF
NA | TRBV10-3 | CAISESEGGYTF
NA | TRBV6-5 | CASRLSMDGLGGYTF
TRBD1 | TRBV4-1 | CASSQGSGQGFSNEQFF
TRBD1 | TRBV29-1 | CSAGQGSSTDTQYF
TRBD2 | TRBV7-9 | CASSRGLADEQYF
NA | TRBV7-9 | CASSLFGPAGTEAFF
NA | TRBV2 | CASTPGTGRGQFF
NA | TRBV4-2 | CASSQDAGMNTEAFF
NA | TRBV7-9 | CASSLSPGRGTYEQYF
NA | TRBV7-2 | CASSLGGGSYEQYF
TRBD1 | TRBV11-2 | CASRMVTGGAETQYF
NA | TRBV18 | CASSPVSGGEHEQYF
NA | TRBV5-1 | CASSLVGGQPQHF